The 3 T cell receptor beta chains given below trace back to one sample, sequenced in a study of cytomegalovirus exposure and HLA in healthy donors. PCR primers comprised 60 Vbeta and 13 Jbeta primers. Measured with immunoSEQ multiplex PCR; TCRdb has only the in-frame clones, and not every one. Its clone listing holds tens of thousands of clones. Sequenced input: PBMCs. Receptors originate from a woman in her sixties or seventies in good health and CMV-seronegative.

The chain carries TRBV4-3 and TRBJ2-3; D possibly corresponds to TRBD2 (6 bases). Trimming stripped 7 bases from V and 4 bases from J, with 18 bases between. The CDR3 totals 15 residues. Germline-derived CDR1 and CDR2 are LGHNA and YSLEER. For the CDR3, the DNA is TGCGCCAGCACTACCACCCGGCGGGAAGCAGATACGCAGTATTTT. This codes for CASTTTRREADTQYF.

The chain combines TRBV21-1 with TRBJ2-1; TRBD2 was called by the table and not checked on the DNA. TRBV21-1 is tagged as a pseudogene. The CDR3 consists of 16 residues. CDR3 nucleotide sequence: TGTGCCAGCAGCAAAGCGCCGGGAGGGCCCAGGAATGAGCAGTTCTTC. This encodes CASSKAPGGPRNEQFF.

The CDR3 DNA reads as TGTGCCAGCAGCTTATGGGCGGGAGGTCGAGAGCAGTACTTC. The encoded protein is CASSLWAGGREQYF. V is TRBV7-2 and J is TRBJ2-7, with 8 positions matching TRBD2. J gave up 7 bases and V 2 bases, and 7 bases lay outside the gene matches. The germline V gene encodes CDR1 SGHTA and CDR2 FQGNSA. This CDR3 contains 14 residues.